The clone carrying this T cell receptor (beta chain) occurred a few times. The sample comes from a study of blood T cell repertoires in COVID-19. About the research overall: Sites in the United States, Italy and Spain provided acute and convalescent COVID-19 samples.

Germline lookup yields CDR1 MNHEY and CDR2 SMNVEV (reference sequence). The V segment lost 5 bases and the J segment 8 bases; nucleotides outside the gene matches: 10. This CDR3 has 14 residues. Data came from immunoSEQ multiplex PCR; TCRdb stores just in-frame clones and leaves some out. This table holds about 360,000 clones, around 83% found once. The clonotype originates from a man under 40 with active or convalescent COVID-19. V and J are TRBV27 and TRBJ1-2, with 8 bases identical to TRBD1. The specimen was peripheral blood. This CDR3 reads CASSPLTGEGGYTF. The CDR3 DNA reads TGTGCCAGCAGTCCGCTGACAGGGGAAGGGGGCTACACCTTC.